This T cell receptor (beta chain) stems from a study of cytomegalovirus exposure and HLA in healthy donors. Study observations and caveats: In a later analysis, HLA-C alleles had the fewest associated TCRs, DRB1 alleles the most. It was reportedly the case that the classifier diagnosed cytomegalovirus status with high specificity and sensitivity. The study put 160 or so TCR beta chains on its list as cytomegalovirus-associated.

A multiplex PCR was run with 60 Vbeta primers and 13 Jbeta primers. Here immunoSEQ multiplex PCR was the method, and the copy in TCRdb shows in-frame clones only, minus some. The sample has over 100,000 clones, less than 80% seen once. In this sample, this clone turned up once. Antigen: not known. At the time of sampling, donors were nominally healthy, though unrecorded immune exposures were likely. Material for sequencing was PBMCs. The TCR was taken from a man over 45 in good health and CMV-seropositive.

CDR3: CASRLTGEANYGYTF. CDR3 DNA sequence: TGTGCCAGTCGCTTAACCGGAGAAGCTAACTATGGCTACACCTTC. The chain employs TRBV19 and TRBJ1-2; D is uncertain. Looked up from germline, CDR1 is LNHDA and CDR2 is SQIVND (reference sequence). This CDR3 has 15 amino acids. The V end lost 8 bases, the J end lost 0 bases, and 16 bases lay between the germline ends.